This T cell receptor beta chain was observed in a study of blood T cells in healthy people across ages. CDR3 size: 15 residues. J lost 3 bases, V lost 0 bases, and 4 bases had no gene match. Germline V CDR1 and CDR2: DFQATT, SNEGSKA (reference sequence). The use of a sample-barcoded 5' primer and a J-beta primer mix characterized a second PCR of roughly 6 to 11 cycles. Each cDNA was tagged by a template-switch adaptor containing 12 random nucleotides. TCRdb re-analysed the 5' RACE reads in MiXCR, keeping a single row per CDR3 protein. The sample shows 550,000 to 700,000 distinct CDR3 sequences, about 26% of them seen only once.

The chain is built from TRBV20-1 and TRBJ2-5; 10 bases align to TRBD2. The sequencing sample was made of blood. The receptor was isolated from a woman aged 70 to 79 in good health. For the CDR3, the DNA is TGCAGTGCTAGAGATAGCGGGGGGCAAAAAGAGACCCAGTACTTC. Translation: CSARDSGGQKETQYF.